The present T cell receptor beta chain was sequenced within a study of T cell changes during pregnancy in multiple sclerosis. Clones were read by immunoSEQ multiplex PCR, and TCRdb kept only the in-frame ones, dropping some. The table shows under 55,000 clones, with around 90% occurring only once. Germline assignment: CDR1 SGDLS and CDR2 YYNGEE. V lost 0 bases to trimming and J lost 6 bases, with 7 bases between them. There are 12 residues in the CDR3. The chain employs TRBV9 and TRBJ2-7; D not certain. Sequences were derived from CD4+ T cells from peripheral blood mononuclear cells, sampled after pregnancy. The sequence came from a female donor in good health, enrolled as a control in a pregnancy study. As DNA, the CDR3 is TGTGCCAGCAGCGTAGGAGGTACCGAGCAGTACTTC. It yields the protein CASSVGGTEQYF.